This T cell receptor beta chain originates from a study of blood T cell repertoires in COVID-19 (dated by TCRdb to the early 2020s). Study-level background: The collaborator samples originated in the United States, Italy and Spain and spanned the acute and convalescent phases of COVID-19. The material from the prospective study consisted of cDNA or gDNA derived from T cells, B-cell-depleted T cells, or PBMCs. Deeply sampled blood TCRbeta repertoires from subjects exposed to, actively infected with, or recovered from COVID-19 were included in the dataset. A freely available public database, intended as a resource for researchers studying the immune response to SARS-CoV-2, is where the repertoires were released. Samples were obtained from the ongoing ImmuneRACE study (first 160 participants) and from some 1,200 subjects provided by 6 global collaborators. The sample metadata nearly always contained a de-identified subject ID, COVID-19 status, age in years and sex. HLA class I and class II types, where available, came from metadata supplied by the sample provider rather than from assay-based typing. Study-wide findings and limitations: Clinical and demographic metadata were provided uncurated, with the amount varying by source and participant.

Whole blood was collected in K2EDTA tubes by collaborating institutions according to the institutions' own protocols. For TCRbeta analysis, collaborator samples were shipped as frozen whole blood, as isolated PBMCs, or as DNA extracted from either sample type. V and J are truncated by 1 base and 8 bases respectively, leaving an intervening sequence of 9 bases. Including cysteine and phenylalanine, the CDR3 has 13 amino acids. Only the CDR3 DNA is retained, 39 bases long and in frame from the first base. CDR1 SGHTA and CDR2 FQGTGA were looked up in the germline V gene. Comment on this clone: Its target antigen remains unknown. Base qualities are not at hand, and no much larger clone is one base apart.

TCRbeta CDR3 regions were amplified from genomic DNA by means of the immunoSEQ Assay, a bias-controlled multiplex PCR. Per the original workflow: Within the assay, amplification of reference gene primers was used to estimate how many nucleated cells each sample contained. To quantify the absolute abundance of each unique TCRbeta CDR3 rearrangement, sequence reads were collapsed and filtered. For each sample, productive Simpson clonality was calculated by taking the square root of Simpson's diversity index across productive rearrangements. TCRdb re-hosts the immuneACCESS table, in-frame sequences only. Its copies lack some clones; in the studies checked, an unresolved V gene accounts for under half of them, and the cause for the rest is not known. D and trimming come from the DNA, and the V and J calls and clone size come from that table. The sample table holds around 62,000 clones, of which roughly 85% were seen once. Clones ranked in the top ten supply around 23% of the sample.

Sequencing was performed on peripheral blood. This TCR came from a man over 45 with acute or convalescent COVID-19. Recombination connected TRBV7-3 to TRBJ1-3; too little of a D gene remains to name it. The CDR3 region reads CASSLNLGDTIYF. The bases are TGTGCCAGCAGCTTAAATCTCGGGGACACCATATATTTT.